This T cell receptor (beta chain) originates from a study of T cells in Graves' hyperthyroidism and ophthalmopathy. Study observations and caveats: A model of 13 V-J pairs discriminated ophthalmopathy from stable hyperthyroidism.

The CDR3 has 13 residues. V lost 8 bases and J 9 bases, leaving 18 bases between the germline ends. This clonotype was seen a few times. Its antigen is currently unknown. Amplified regions were TCR beta CDR3 sequences from RNA transcripts. Researchers ran a first-round RT-PCR on the TCR CDR3 using the HTBI primer set. One entry per CDR3 protein results from TCRdb running MiXCR on the multiplex PCR reads. The top ten clones hold roughly 14% of a sample with fewer than 650,000 distinct CDR3 sequences, approximately 14% of them seen once. These patients, aged 18 to 65, had recently diagnosed hyperthyroidism lasting under 2 months.

This TCR derives from a woman between 40 and 55 years old with Graves' hyperthyroidism. The genes are TRBV12-3 or TRBV12-4 and TRBJ2-3; D remains unclear. The specimen sequenced was blood. CDR3 in DNA: TGTGCCAGCGACTCCTCGGCTCTGGGCACGCAGTATTTT. This gives the protein CASDSSALGTQYF.